The 11 T cell receptor beta chains below were found in one sample sequenced in a study of T-cell reconstitution after alpha-beta-depleted transplantation in children. TCRbeta library construction was performed incorporating unique molecular identifiers. Each CDR3 protein is one row after TCRdb ran MiXCR on the PCR reads. This table has some 240,000 distinct CDR3 sequences, 9% to 10% appearing once. The material sequenced was PBMCs from the stem cell graft donor, taken from the stem cell graft. These receptors originate from a human donor who donated a stem cell graft to a child with SCID.

This clonotype was found many times. The V gene is TRBV6-5, the J gene TRBJ2-2; the match to TRBD2 covers 10 bases. Germline V lookup: CDR1 MNHEY, CDR2 SVGAGI. CDR3 size: 17 residues. The V and J ends lost 2 bases and 0 bases, in that order; junction bases with no gene match: 3. CDR3 amino acids: CASSYLGLAANTGELFF. The CDR3 DNA reads TGTGCCAGCAGTTACCTTGGACTAGCGGCGAACACCGGGGAGCTGTTTTTT.

This clonotype has at least ten counts. The chain carries TRBV27 and TRBJ2-6; no clear D gene. Germline CDR1 and CDR2: MNHEY and SMNVEV (reference sequence). The CDR3 has 14 amino acids. V lost 4 bases and J lost 1, with 5 bases in between. This CDR3 reads CASSYVSGANVLTF. The CDR3, as DNA: TGTGCCAGCAGTTACGTATCTGGGGCCAACGTCCTGACTTTC.

Many counts were recorded for this clonotype. The genes are TRBV12-3 or TRBV12-4 and TRBJ1-1; the D is unclear. V lost 6 bases to trimming and J lost 3 bases, with 11 bases between them. The CDR3 loop spans 13 amino acids. CDR3 region: CASRFSKYTEAFF. CDR3 nucleotide sequence: TGTGCCAGCAGATTCTCCAAGTACACTGAAGCTTTCTTT.

This clonotype was seen ten or more times. J is TRBJ1-2 and V is TRBV7-2; weak D call: TRBD1 (5 bases). Germline CDR1 and CDR2: SGHTA and FQGNSA. This CDR3 spans 13 amino acids. Trimming left V 5 bases short and J 8 bases short, with 15 bases between. The CDR3 sequence is CASSLTGQGGYTF. In DNA form, the CDR3 reads TGTGCCAGCAGCCTTACAGGTCAAGGAGGCTACACCTTC.

The table lists this clonotype with many counts. The chain links TRBV4-1 to TRBJ1-1, with D tentatively TRBD1 (5 bases). Germline CDR1 MGHRA, CDR2 YSYEKL. Trimming removed 4 bases from V and 8 bases from J, with 14 bases in between. This CDR3 is 13 amino acids long. CDR3 DNA sequence: TGCGCCAGCAGCCTGAGGTGGGGACGGGAAGCTTTCTTT. Translating gives CASSLRWGREAFF.

This clonotype appeared a few times. CDR3 loop: CSARVEYSYNSPLHF. For the CDR3, the DNA is TGCAGTGCTAGGGTGGAATACTCCTATAATTCACCCCTCCACTTT. This chain joins TRBV20-1 and TRBJ1-6; no firm D call. The CDR3 runs 15 residues. V was cut by 3 bases and J by 0 bases, with 9 bases left in between. Germline assignment: CDR1 DFQATT and CDR2 SNEGSKA (reference sequence).

This clonotype turned up a few times. The rearrangement uses TRBV7-8 and TRBJ1-5; D is perhaps TRBD1 (6 bases). Trimming took off 1 base at V and 5 bases at J, with 18 bases between the two ends. CDR1 and CDR2 from the germline V gene are SGHVS and FQNEAQ. The length of the CDR3 is 17 residues. The CDR3 region is CASSLGSRGGAYQPQHF. The DNA of the CDR3 is TGTGCCAGCAGCTTAGGTAGCCGGGGGGGCGCGTATCAGCCCCAGCATTTT.

The table lists this clonotype with many counts. The V call is TRBV20-1, the J call TRBJ2-6; 9 bases line up with TRBD1. Trimming cost V 3 bases and J 2 bases; bases outside gene matches: 11. Germline CDR1 and CDR2: DFQATT and SNEGSKA (reference sequence). The CDR3 has 18 residues. In DNA, the CDR3 is TGCAGTGCTAGGCCCTTTGCGGGACAGGGTACTGGGGCCAACGTCCTGACTTTC. Protein: CSARPFAGQGTGANVLTF.

This clonotype was counted ten times or more. DNA of the CDR3: TGTGCCAGCAGTTACTCGAAGTGGGGCAATCAGCCCCAGCATTTT. It is translated as CASSYSKWGNQPQHF. The chain uses TRBV6-5 and TRBJ1-5; no reliable D call. Germline V lookup: CDR1 MNHEY, CDR2 SVGAGI. The CDR3 runs to 15 residues. V lost 0 bases, J lost 2 bases, and 8 bases lay in between.

In this sample, this clonotype turned up many times. J is TRBJ1-2 and V is TRBV29-1, with D perhaps matching TRBD1 (5 bases). This CDR3 has 17 amino acids. Germline V lookup: CDR1 SQVTM, CDR2 ANQGSEA. Trimming took 3 bases from V and 1 from J, leaving 21 bases between them. DNA of the CDR3: TGCAGCGTTGACCCGGGGACGCCAGGGAATCTTAACTATGGCTACACCTTC. As protein: CSVDPGTPGNLNYGYTF.

This clonotype showed up many times. The chain recombines TRBV29-1 with TRBJ1-2; D possibly corresponds to TRBD1 (5 bases). From germline, CDR1 is SQVTM and CDR2 ANQGSEA. V lost 1 base to trimming and J lost 4 bases, with 13 bases between them. The length of the CDR3 is 14 residues. The CDR3 nucleotides are TGCAGCGTTGAAGGCGGGGGACCGGGCTATGGCTACACCTTC. As protein: CSVEGGGPGYGYTF.